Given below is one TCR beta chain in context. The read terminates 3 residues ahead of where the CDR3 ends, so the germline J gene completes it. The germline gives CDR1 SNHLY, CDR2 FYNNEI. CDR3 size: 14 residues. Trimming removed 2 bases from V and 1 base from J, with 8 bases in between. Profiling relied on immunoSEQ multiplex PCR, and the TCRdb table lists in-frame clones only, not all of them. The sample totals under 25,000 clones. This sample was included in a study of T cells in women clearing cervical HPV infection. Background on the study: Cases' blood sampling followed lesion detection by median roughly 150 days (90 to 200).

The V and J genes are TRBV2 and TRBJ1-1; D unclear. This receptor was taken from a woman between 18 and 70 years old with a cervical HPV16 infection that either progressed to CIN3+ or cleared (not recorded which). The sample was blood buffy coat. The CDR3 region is CASSERQSNTEAFF. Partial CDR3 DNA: TGTGCCAGCAGTGAAAGGCAGTCGAACACTGAA.